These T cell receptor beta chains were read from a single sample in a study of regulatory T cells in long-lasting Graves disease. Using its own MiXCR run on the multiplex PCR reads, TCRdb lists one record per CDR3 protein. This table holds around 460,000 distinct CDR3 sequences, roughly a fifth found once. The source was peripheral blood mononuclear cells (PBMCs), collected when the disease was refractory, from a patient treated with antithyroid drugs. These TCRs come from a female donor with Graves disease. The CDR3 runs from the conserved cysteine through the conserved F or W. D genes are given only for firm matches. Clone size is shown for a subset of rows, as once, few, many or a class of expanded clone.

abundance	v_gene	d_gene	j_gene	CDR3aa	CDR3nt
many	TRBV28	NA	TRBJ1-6	CASSFSETAYNSPLHF	TGTGCCAGCAGTTTTTCCGAGACGGCTTATAATTCACCCCTCCACTTT
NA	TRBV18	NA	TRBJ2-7	CASSPRDRYYEQYF	TGTGCCAGCTCGCCCCGGGACCGCTACTACGAGCAGTACTTC
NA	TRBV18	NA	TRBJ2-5	CAGSAETQYF	TGTGCCGGCTCAGCGGAGACCCAGTACTTC
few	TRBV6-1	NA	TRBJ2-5	CASSGRDGKETQYF	TGTGCCAGCAGTGGCCGGGACGGGAAAGAGACCCAGTACTTC
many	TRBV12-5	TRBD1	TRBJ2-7	CASGTGQVTYEQYF	TGTGCTAGTGGTACAGGACAGGTTACCTACGAGCAGTACTTC
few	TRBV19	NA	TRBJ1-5	CASSGGTGNQPQHF	TGTGCCAGTAGTGGCGGGACCGGGAATCAGCCCCAGCATTTT
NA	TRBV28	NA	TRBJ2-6	CASSPGVPSGANVLTF	TGTGCCAGCTCACCAGGGGTGCCCTCTGGGGCCAACGTCCTGACTTTC
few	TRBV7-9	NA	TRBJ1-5	CASITGDSDNQPQHF	TGTGCCAGCATTACAGGAGACAGCGACAATCAGCCCCAGCATTTT
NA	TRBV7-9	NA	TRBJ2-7	CASSPSQNLGAYEQYF	TGTGCCAGCAGCCCATCACAGAACTTGGGAGCCTACGAGCAGTACTTC
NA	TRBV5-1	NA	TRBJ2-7	CASSLDAGLSYEQYF	TGCGCCAGCAGCTTGGACGCAGGGCTTTCCTACGAGCAGTACTTC
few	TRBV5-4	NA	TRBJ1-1	CASSSLGNEYIF	TGTGCCAGCAGCTCCCTCGGTAACGAATACATTTTT
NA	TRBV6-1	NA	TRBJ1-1	CASSLRGTLGTEAFF	TGTGCCAGCAGTCTGCGAGGGACTTTGGGCACTGAAGCTTTCTTT
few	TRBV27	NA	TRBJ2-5	CTQPPQCVETQYF	TGTACCCAACCACCCCAGTGTGTGGAGACCCAGTACTTC